This T cell receptor (beta chain) was retrieved from a study of early T cells in non-severe SARS-CoV-2 infection (dated by TCRdb to the early 2020s). Turning to the overall study: TCR sequencing used bulk RNA from unsorted whole blood, so alpha and beta chains could not be paired.

Broader findings and caveats from the paper: Matching against VDJdb was skewed toward anti-spike CD8 responses, likely underestimated virus-specific expansions, and missed private and CD4 specificities.

Set within a cohort of healthcare workers in London, UK, this nested case-control study involved weekly PCR testing of nasopharyngeal swabs along with blood sampling. Healthcare workers were recruited between 23 and 31 March 2020, during the week of the UK lockdown, and were followed weekly for up to 16 weeks. The sample holds many counts of this clonotype. The target of this receptor is not known. Nothing much larger sits one base from this clone, and base qualities are not available. Library prep was done by 5' RACE. TCRdb records NextSeq 500 as the sequencer. The TCR library protocol attached unique molecular identifiers to individual cDNA molecules to correct for sequencing error and PCR bias. Sequencing covered both TCR alpha and beta chains, and within each sample the abundances of alpha and beta sequences were tightly co-correlated. The authors' analysis ran thus. Decombinator V4 was used to annotate the V gene, J gene and CDR3 of the TCR sequences. TCRs were defined as expanded if a significant change between any two time points was detected under a Poisson model with p below 0.0001. TCR abundances were normalised to the total number of TCRs sequenced in each sample and reported as counts per million. MAIT TCRs were defined by TRAV1-2 paired with TRAJ12, TRAJ20 or TRAJ33, and iNKT TCRs by TRAV10 paired with TRAJ18. VDJdb, accessed 1 November 2021, was searched for CMV, EBV and SARS-CoV-2 annotated TCRs, excluding TCRs annotated for multiple antigens. The raw public data were reprocessed by TCRdb itself: fastp quality trimming at Q25, MiXCR clonotype calling, in-frame beta chains only. One record per CDR3 amino acid sequence lists the most common genes and DNA. For this entry, the V and J calls and clone size follow TCRdb and not the study's own pipeline. Within this sample are around 71,000 distinct CDR3 sequences, with roughly 10% of them counted one time only. The top ten hold roughly 16% of the sample.

V drops 4 bases and J drops 5 bases, leaving 6 bases in between. The CDR3 holds 12 amino acids from the cysteine to the phenylalanine. The sequence is cut down to CDR3 DNA, 36 bases in frame from base 1. For CDR1 and CDR2, the germline V gene lists SNHLY and FYNNEI. Sequencing was performed on whole blood, taken at baseline. This clonotype was sampled from an adult who was a healthcare worker with PCR-confirmed SARS-CoV-2 infection or an uninfected control (not recorded which). This sequence uses TRBV2 and TRBJ2-1, with the identity of the D gene unclear. The CDR3 in this case is CASSVRDNEQFF. The DNA sequence follows: TGTGCCAGCAGTGTACGGGACAATGAGCAGTTCTTC.